This T cell receptor beta chain emerged from a study of CD8+ T cells in alopecia areata. In each case, RNA was isolated and then reverse transcribed into cDNA as the sequencing template. Clones were read by immunoSEQ multiplex PCR, and TCRdb kept only the in-frame ones, dropping some. Of about 94,000 clones in the sample, about 70% were seen once. J was trimmed by 9 bases and V by 5 bases; bases with no gene match: 14. The CDR3 extends over 14 amino acids. Germline V CDR1 and CDR2: SQVTM, ANQGSEA. This clone was seen only a few times. Treatment: oral pan-JAK inhibitor, 5-10 mg twice daily. Sequences were derived from CD8+ T cells sorted from blood, sampled at week 44, from a patient treated with tofacitinib. This TCR was sampled from a human donor with alopecia areata. J is TRBJ1-1 and V is TRBV29-1; 8 bases agree with TRBD1. DNA for the CDR3: TGCAGCGTTTTCCGACAGGGGTCGGCGCAAAAAGCTTTCTTT. Protein sequence: CSVFRQGSAQKAFF.